The clone carrying this T cell receptor (beta chain) was observed a handful of times. Its antigen remains unknown. Libraries for TCR beta were made by quantitative 5'-RACE with molecular barcodes. TCRdb reprocessed the 5' RACE reads with MiXCR, giving one entry per CDR3 protein. Of a few hundred thousand distinct CDR3 sequences listed, around 17% are singletons. These data belong to a study of CD8 T cells in ankylosing spondylitis. Study findings and constraints: In the blood and synovial fluid of reactive arthritis, some motif variants had been previously reported. Within peripheral blood, clones linked to disease were CD8+ and relatively rare. Matched synovial fluid from ankylosing spondylitis patients was reported to be enriched for disease-linked clones. A TCR beta motif made of 7 to 9 highly homologous variants seemed typical of ankylosing spondylitis blood.

Sequenced input: blood, either unsorted or a sorted T cell fraction (not recorded which). The receptor's source is a male donor with ankylosing spondylitis.

CDR3 sequence (DNA): TGCAGTGCTCGGGGATACGAGCAGTACTTC. Amino acids: CSARGYEQYF. The J gene is TRBJ2-7, the V gene TRBV20-1; D is perhaps TRBD2 (5 bases). The V gene lost 5 bases and the J gene lost 4 bases, with 6 bases spanning the gap. The CDR3 is made up of 10 amino acids. From germline, CDR1 is DFQATT and CDR2 SNEGSKA (reference sequence).